This entry features one T cell receptor beta chain sequence. Its antigen is still unknown. TCRdb ran MiXCR on the multiplex PCR reads and lists one entry per CDR3 protein. Of 50,000 to 75,000 distinct CDR3 sequences listed, roughly 59% are singletons. The CDR3 runs to 15 residues. Trimming took 4 bases from V and 6 from J; bases not matched to a gene: 9. Germline V gene sequence: CDR1 SGHTS, CDR2 YDEGEE. This sample is part of a study of breast tumors, draining lymph nodes, adjacent tissues. Study results and limitations: Tumors had less TCR diversity than lymph nodes, more than nontumor tissue. That most tumor T cells come from lymph nodes remained unproven. The data were judged consistent with most tumor T cells coming from lymph node and expanding in tumor. Luminal-like breast cancer showed significantly greater tumor-nontumor repertoire similarity than basal-like breast cancer did.

The chain has TRBV5-8 and TRBJ2-5; 10 bases agree with TRBD2. Material for sequencing was breast tumor tissue. The sequence derives from a female donor with breast cancer. Some clones in this sample may be carry-over from other donors' samples. The CDR3 sequence: CASSQGLAARKTQYF. In nucleotides, the CDR3 is TGTGCCAGCAGCCAAGGACTAGCGGCAAGGAAGACCCAGTACTTC.